The clone carrying this T cell receptor beta chain was recorded only once. Antigen specificity is unknown. The data were obtained in a study of CD8+ T cells in alopecia areata. Across the study: Treated patients took oral tofacitinib at 5 to 10 mg twice daily. Study findings and constraints: Persistence during tofacitinib was seen for many expanded lesional clones in scalp and blood.

cDNA reverse transcribed from extracted RNA served as the sequencing template. Clones were read by immunoSEQ multiplex PCR, and TCRdb kept only the in-frame ones, dropping some. The sample comprises around 180,000 clones, about three fifths of which are singletons, and about 1.3% rests with the top ten. Germline CDR1 MNHNS, CDR2 SASEGT. Trimming removed 1 base from V and 11 bases from J, with 9 bases in between. This CDR3 is 13 amino acids long. Treatment indicated: oral pan-JAK inhibitor, 5-10 mg twice daily. Collection of lesional scalp punch biopsies and peripheral blood was performed in alopecia areata patients.

Sequences were derived from CD4+ T cells sorted from blood, sampled around week 50, from a patient treated with tofacitinib. This TCR derives from a human donor with alopecia areata. The V call is TRBV6-1, the J call TRBJ1-6; D not certain. CDR3 sequence: CASSEEVIAPLHF. The CDR3 DNA sequence: TGTGCCAGCAGTGAAGAGGTTATAGCACCCCTCCACTTT.